The sequence of this TCR beta chain was determined in a study of graft-versus-host responses after intestinal transplantation. Overall study context: Tacrolimus plus steroids were given to all recipients for roughly three years, preceded by anti-thymocyte globulin induction. Findings and limits, study-wide: Marrow from the recipient contained GvH clones, some of which had appeared first in ileum or blood. Peak circulating GvH clone levels were associated with early post-transplant HvG declines. Allografts of one patient group, those with graft-donor T cell macrochimerism, had high graft-versus-host to host-versus-graft clonal ratios.

Libraries were prepared by immunoSEQ multiplex PCR; TCRdb keeps only in-frame clonotypes and omits some of them. The data contain about 25,000 clones, 80% to 95% of them singletons. Germline CDR1 reads SGHNT; CDR2 reads YYREEE (reference sequence). The CDR3 runs 17 residues. V was trimmed by 1 base and J by 7 bases, leaving 23 bases between them. Turning to this clone: Its specificity is unknown.

The chain has TRBV5-4 and TRBJ1-2, with a possible D match to TRBD1 (5 bases). This TCR was recovered from a human patient who received an intestinal transplant, so some T cells may come from the graft donor. The specimen was PBMCs, collected 18 days after transplant. This CDR3 reads CASSLIPTGSTPGGYTF. Written as DNA, the CDR3 is TGTGCCAGCAGCTTGATTCCCACAGGTTCAACCCCTGGTGGCTACACCTTC.